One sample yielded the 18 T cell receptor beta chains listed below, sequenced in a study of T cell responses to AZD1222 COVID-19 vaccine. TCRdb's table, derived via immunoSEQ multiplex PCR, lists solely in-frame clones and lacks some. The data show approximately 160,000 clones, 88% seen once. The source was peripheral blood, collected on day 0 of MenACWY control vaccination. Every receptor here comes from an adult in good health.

The CDR3 nucleotides read TGTGCCAGCCGGGAGGGAGGGCGGCGTGAAAAACTGTTTTTT. Translated, it gives CASREGGRREKLFF. The chain couples TRBV25-1 to TRBJ1-4; the D is unclear. CDR1 and CDR2 (germline): MGHDK, SYGVNS. CDR3 length: 14 residues. The V and J ends lost 8 bases and 7 bases respectively, with 17 bases between them.

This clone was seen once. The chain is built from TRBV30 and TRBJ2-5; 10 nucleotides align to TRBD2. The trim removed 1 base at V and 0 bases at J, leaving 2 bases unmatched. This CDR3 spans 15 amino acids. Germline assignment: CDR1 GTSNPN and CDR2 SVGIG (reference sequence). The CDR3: CAWSEGLAHQETQYF. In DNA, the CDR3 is TGTGCCTGGAGTGAGGGACTAGCGCACCAAGAGACCCAGTACTTC. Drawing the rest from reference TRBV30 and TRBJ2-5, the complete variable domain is SQTIHQWPATLVQPVGSPLSLECTVEGTSNPNLYWYRQAAGRGLQLLFYSVGIGQISSEVPQNLSASRPQDRQFILSSKKLLLSDSGFYLCAWSEGLAHQETQYFGPGTRLLVL.

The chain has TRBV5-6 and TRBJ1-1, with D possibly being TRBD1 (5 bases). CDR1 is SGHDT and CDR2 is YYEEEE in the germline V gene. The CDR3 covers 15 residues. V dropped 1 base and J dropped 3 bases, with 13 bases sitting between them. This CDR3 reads CASSLWGSGYTEAFF. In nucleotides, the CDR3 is TGTGCCAGCAGCTTGTGGGGGTCGGGGTACACTGAAGCTTTCTTT. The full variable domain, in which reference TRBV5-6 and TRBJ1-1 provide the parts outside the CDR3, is DAGVTQSPTHLIKTRGQQVTLRCSPKSGHDTVSWYQQALGQGPQFIFQYYEEEERQRGNFPDRFSGHQFPNYSSELNVNALLLGDSALYLCASSLWGSGYTEAFFGQGTRLTVV.

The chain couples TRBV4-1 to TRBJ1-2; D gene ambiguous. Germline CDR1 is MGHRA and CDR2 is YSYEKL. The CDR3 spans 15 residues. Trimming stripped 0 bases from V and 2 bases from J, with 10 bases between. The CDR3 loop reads CASSQDYTGNYGYTF. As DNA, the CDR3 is TGCGCCAGCAGCCAAGATTATACCGGCAACTATGGCTACACCTTC.

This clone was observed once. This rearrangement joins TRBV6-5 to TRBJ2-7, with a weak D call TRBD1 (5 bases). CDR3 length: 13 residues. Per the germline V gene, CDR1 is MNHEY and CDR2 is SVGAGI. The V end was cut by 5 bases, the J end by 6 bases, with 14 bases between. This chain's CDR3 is CASSQGIKGEQYF. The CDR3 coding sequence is TGTGCCAGCAGTCAGGGAATCAAAGGCGAGCAGTACTTC.

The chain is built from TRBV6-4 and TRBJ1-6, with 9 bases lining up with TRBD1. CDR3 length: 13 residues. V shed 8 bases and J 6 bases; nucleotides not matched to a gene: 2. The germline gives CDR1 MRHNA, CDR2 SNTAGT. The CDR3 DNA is TGTGCCAGCGGACAGGGGAGTAATTCACCCCTCCACTTT. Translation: CASGQGSNSPLHF.

CDR3 amino acids: CASSYQKDRVRHF. The CDR3 nucleotides are TGTGCCAGCAGCTACCAGAAAGACAGGGTACGTCATTTT. This chain links TRBV28 with TRBJ1-5; 7 nucleotides align to TRBD1. With 6 bases clipped from V and 16 bases from J, the junction kept 15 bases outside the gene matches. The CDR3 spans 13 residues. Looked up from germline, CDR1 is MDHEN and CDR2 is SYDVKM.

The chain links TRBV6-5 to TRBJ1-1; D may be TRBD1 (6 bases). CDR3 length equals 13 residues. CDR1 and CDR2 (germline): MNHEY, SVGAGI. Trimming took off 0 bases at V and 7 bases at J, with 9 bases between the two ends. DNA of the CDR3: TGTGCCAGCAGTTACTCTCAGGGGAGTGAAGCTTTCTTT. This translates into CASSYSQGSEAFF.

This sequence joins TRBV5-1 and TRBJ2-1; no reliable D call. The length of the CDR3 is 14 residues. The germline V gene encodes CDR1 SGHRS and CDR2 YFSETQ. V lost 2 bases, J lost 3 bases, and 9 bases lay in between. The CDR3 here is CASSFEKGYNEQFF. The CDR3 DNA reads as TGCGCCAGCAGCTTTGAGAAAGGCTACAATGAGCAGTTCTTC.

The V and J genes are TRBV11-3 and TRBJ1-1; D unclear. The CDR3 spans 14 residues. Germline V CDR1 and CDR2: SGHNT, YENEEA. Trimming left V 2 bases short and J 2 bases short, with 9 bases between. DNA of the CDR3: TGTGCCAGCAGCTTATTAGGAGGAAACACTGAAGCTTTCTTT. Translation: CASSLLGGNTEAFF.

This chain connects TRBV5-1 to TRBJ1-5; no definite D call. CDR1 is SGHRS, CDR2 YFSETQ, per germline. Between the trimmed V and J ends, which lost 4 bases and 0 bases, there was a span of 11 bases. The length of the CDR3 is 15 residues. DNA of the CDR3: TGCGCCAGCAGCATCGACCCCGGTAGCAATCAGCCCCAGCATTTT. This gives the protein CASSIDPGSNQPQHF. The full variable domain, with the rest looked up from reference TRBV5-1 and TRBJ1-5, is KAGVTQTPRYLIKTRGQQVTLSCSPISGHRSVSWYQQTPGQGLQFLFEYFSETQRNKGNFPGRFSGRQFSNSRSEMNVSTLELGDSALYLCASSIDPGSNQPQHFGDGTRLSIL.

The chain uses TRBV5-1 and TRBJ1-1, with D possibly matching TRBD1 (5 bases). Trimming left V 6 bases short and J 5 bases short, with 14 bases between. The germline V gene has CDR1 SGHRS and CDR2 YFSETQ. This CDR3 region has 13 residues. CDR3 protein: CASMGGVGTEAFF. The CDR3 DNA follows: TGCGCCAGCATGGGAGGGGTGGGTACTGAAGCTTTCTTT.

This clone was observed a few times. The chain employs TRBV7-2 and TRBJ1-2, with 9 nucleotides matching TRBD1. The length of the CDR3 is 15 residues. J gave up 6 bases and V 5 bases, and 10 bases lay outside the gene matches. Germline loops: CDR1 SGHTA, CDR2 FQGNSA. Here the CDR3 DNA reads TGTGCCAGCAGCATGACAGGGGGAAGGTGGGATGGCTACACCTTC. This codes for CASSMTGGRWDGYTF.

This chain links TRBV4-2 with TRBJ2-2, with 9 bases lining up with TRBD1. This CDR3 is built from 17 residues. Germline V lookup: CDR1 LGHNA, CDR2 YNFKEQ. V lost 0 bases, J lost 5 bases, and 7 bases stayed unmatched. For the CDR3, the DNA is TGTGCCAGCAGCCAAGATGGGGTGGACAGGGGTACCGGGGAGCTGTTTTTT. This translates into CASSQDGVDRGTGELFF.

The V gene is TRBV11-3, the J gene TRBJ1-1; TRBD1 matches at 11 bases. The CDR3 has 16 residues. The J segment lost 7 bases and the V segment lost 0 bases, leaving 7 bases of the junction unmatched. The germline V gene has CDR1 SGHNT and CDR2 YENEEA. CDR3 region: CASSLDGGQGANEAFF. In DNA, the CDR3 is TGTGCCAGCAGCTTAGATGGAGGACAGGGGGCAAATGAAGCTTTCTTT.

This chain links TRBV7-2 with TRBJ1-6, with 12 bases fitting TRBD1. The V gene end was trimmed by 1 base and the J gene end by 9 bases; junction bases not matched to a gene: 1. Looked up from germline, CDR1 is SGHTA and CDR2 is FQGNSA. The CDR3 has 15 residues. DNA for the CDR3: TGTGCCAGCAGCTTAGTGGGACAGGGGGCTTCACCCCTCCACTTT. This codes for CASSLVGQGASPLHF.

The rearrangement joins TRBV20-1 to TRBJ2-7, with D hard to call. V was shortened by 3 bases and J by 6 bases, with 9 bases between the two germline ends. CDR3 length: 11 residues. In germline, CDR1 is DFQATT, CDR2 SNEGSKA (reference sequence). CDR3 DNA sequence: TGCAGTGCTAGGACATCGGCCGAGCAGTACTTC. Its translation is CSARTSAEQYF.

CDR3 region: CASSQGDHSFNSPLHF. CDR3 nucleotide sequence: TGTGCCAGCAGCCAAGGCGATCACAGTTTTAATTCACCCCTCCACTTT. The chain has TRBV4-2 and TRBJ1-6; D remains ambiguous. The germline gives CDR1 LGHNA, CDR2 YNFKEQ. The CDR3 spans 16 residues. With 1 base removed from V and 6 bases from J, the gap between germline ends came to 13 bases.